One T cell receptor (beta chain) is described in this entry. Its target is not known. This sample was taken from a study of T-cell reconstitution after alpha-beta-depleted transplantation in children. Study findings and constraints: Diversity of TCRbeta at day 60 was high in some patients, arising from surviving recipient T cells and thymic progenitors.

Construction of the TCRbeta library involved unique molecular identifiers. TCRdb analysed the PCR reads with MiXCR anew, one entry per CDR3 protein. The data contain approximately 1,000,000 distinct CDR3 sequences, under 30% of them seen just once; the ten biggest clones take up about 28%. CDR1 and CDR2 from the germline V gene are SQVTM and ANQGSEA. The CDR3 extends over 12 amino acids. Trimming left V 2 bases short and J 1 base short, with 5 bases between. Sample: PBMCs, mostly from graft donor cells, taken 360 days after TCRalphabeta/CD19-depleted stem cell transplant. This TCR was recovered from a boy under two years old who had a stem cell transplant for SCID, so the T cells may come from the graft donor. This sequence joins TRBV29-1 and TRBJ1-1, with D unclear. The CDR3 DNA follows: TGCAGCGTTGAAAGGAGGAACACTGAAGCTTTCTTT. Encoded protein: CSVERRNTEAFF. The complete variable domain, with remaining parts taken from reference TRBV29-1 and TRBJ1-1, reads SAVISQKPSRDICQRGTSLTIQCQVDSQVTMMFWYRQQPGQSLTLIATANQGSEATYESGFVIDKFPISRPNLTFSTLTVSNMSPEDSSIYLCSVERRNTEAFFGQGTRLTVV.